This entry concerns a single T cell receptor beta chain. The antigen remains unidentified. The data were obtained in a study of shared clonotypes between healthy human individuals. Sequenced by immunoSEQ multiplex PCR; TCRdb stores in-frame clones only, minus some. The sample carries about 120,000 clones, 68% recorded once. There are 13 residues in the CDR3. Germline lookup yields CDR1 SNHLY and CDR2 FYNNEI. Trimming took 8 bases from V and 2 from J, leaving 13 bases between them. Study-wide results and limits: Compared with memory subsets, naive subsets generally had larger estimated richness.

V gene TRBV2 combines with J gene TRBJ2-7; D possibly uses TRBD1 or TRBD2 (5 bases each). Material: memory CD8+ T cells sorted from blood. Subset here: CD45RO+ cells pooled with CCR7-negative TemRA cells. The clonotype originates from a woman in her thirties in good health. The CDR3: CASLRDLAYEQYF. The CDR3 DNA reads TGTGCCAGCCTTCGGGACCTAGCCTACGAGCAGTACTTC.